Listed below are T cell receptor beta chains from one sample, sequenced in a study of Graves' ophthalmopathy and Graves' hyperthyroidism. Each CDR3 protein is one row after TCRdb ran MiXCR on the multiplex PCR reads. The sample holds 1 million to 1.3 million distinct CDR3 sequences; 35% to 40% are singletons and the top ten take around 10%. Sequenced sample: peripheral blood or thyroid tissue (not recorded which). These receptors were collected from an adult man with Graves' hyperthyroidism. Both conserved end residues are part of each CDR3. The order of the fields is J gene, D gene, clone size, V gene, CDR3 DNA, CDR3 protein. D genes are given only for firm matches. The size of a clone is reported for some rows only, either as once, few or many, or as a class for expanded clones.

J gene: TRBJ2-6
D gene: -
clone size: -
V gene: TRBV5-4
CDR3 DNA: TGTGCCAGCAGCCCCCCGGGCTCTGAGGCCAACGTCCTGACTTTC
CDR3 protein: CASSPPGSEANVLTF

J gene: TRBJ2-7
D gene: TRBD2
clone size: -
V gene: TRBV5-1
CDR3 DNA: TGCGCCAGCAGCTTGGGGGGGGGACTAGGCCGCACTGAGCAGTACTTC
CDR3 protein: CASSLGGGLGRTEQYF

J gene: TRBJ2-5
D gene: -
clone size: few
V gene: TRBV5-6
CDR3 DNA: TGTGCCAGCAGCTTGCGTGGGACGGGGGAGACCCAGTACTTC
CDR3 protein: CASSLRGTGETQYF

J gene: TRBJ2-2
D gene: -
clone size: -
V gene: TRBV2
CDR3 DNA: TGTGCCAGCCAGACAACTGGGACCGGGGAGCTGTTTTTT
CDR3 protein: CASQTTGTGELFF

J gene: TRBJ2-7
D gene: -
clone size: -
V gene: TRBV28
CDR3 DNA: TGTGCCAGCAGCTATCAGGGAGTTGGTCTGTACGAGCAGTACTTC
CDR3 protein: CASSYQGVGLYEQYF

J gene: TRBJ2-7
D gene: -
clone size: -
V gene: TRBV4-2
CDR3 DNA: TGTGCCAGCAGCCCGCGAGCTCGGGACTCAACCTACGAGCAGTACTTC
CDR3 protein: CASSPRARDSTYEQYF

J gene: TRBJ2-7
D gene: -
clone size: -
V gene: TRBV7-6
CDR3 DNA: TGTGCCAGCAGCACCGGGAGTAGCGACGAGCAGTACTTC
CDR3 protein: CASSTGSSDEQYF

J gene: TRBJ1-1
D gene: TRBD1
clone size: -
V gene: TRBV14
CDR3 DNA: TGTGCCAGCAGCCAATACACAGGGGTTGGGACTGAAGCTTTCTTT
CDR3 protein: CASSQYTGVGTEAFF

J gene: TRBJ1-1
D gene: -
clone size: -
V gene: TRBV6-1
CDR3 DNA: TGTGCCAGCAGTGAAGCGCTTCGGGCAGGGAAGTATTGGGACACTGAAGCTTTCTTT
CDR3 protein: CASSEALRAGKYWDTEAFF

J gene: TRBJ2-7
D gene: TRBD2
clone size: many
V gene: TRBV20-1
CDR3 DNA: TGCAGTGCTAGAATCGGACTAGCGGGAGACGAGCAGTACTTC
CDR3 protein: CSARIGLAGDEQYF

J gene: TRBJ2-2
D gene: -
clone size: few
V gene: TRBV7-9
CDR3 DNA: TGTGCCAGCAGCTTGGATGGGAGCGCGAGCACCGGGGAGCTGTTTTTT
CDR3 protein: CASSLDGSASTGELFF

J gene: TRBJ1-4
D gene: -
clone size: many
V gene: TRBV20-1
CDR3 DNA: TGCAGTGCTAGAGCTAGGACAGAAACAACTGATGAAAAACTGTTTTTT
CDR3 protein: CSARARTETTDEKLFF

J gene: TRBJ1-1
D gene: -
clone size: many
V gene: TRBV7-8
CDR3 DNA: TGTGCCAGCAGCTTAAGGGCGGACTCTGGCCAAGCTTTCTTT
CDR3 protein: CASSLRADSGQAFF

J gene: TRBJ2-5
D gene: -
clone size: -
V gene: TRBV12-3/TRBV12-4
CDR3 DNA: TGTGCCAGCAGATCCGTCGGTTCGACCCAGTACTTC
CDR3 protein: CASRSVGSTQYF

J gene: TRBJ2-5
D gene: TRBD1
clone size: -
V gene: TRBV10-3
CDR3 DNA: TGTGCCATCAGTGAGTCCGCGGGGGGACAGGGGCTACAAGAGACCCAGTACTTC
CDR3 protein: CAISESAGGQGLQETQYF

J gene: TRBJ1-3
D gene: -
clone size: -
V gene: TRBV12-3/TRBV12-4
CDR3 DNA: TGTGCCAGCAGCGACAGGACCTCTGGAAACACCATATATTTT
CDR3 protein: CASSDRTSGNTIYF